This is a list of T cell receptor beta chains from one sample in a study of breast tumors, draining lymph nodes, adjacent tissues. TCRdb reprocessed the multiplex PCR reads with MiXCR, giving one entry per CDR3 protein. The data contain around 150,000 distinct CDR3 sequences, roughly 33% of them singletons. Source material: axillary lymph node tissue. The receptors derive from a female donor with breast cancer. Some clones in this sample may be carry-over from other donors' samples. CDR3s include the opening cysteine and the closing phenylalanine or tryptophan. A D gene is named only where the DNA matches it firmly. The size entry is marked missing in some rows and otherwise reads once, few, many or a size class.

V	size	J	D	CDR3	DNA
TRBV11-3	many	TRBJ2-2	TRBD1	CASSLTTTGSGELFF	TGTGCCAGCAGCTTAACGACGACAGGGTCAGGGGAGCTGTTTTTT
TRBV9	NA	TRBJ1-1	NA	CASSAGQYAEAFF	TGTGCCAGCAGCGCCGGACAGTACGCTGAGGCTTTCTTT
TRBV5-1	NA	TRBJ2-2	TRBD1	CASSSAGQGAEAGELFF	TGCGCCAGCAGCTCCGCGGGACAGGGGGCGGAGGCCGGGGAGCTGTTTTTT
TRBV6-2/TRBV6-3	many	TRBJ1-2	NA	CATNYLTGGYGYTF	TGTGCCACCAACTACCTAACTGGTGGCTATGGCTACACCTTC
TRBV20-1	few	TRBJ1-1	NA	CSSYWRTEAFF	TGCAGCAGCTATTGGCGGACTGAAGCTTTCTTT
TRBV5-1	many	TRBJ1-6	NA	CASSLEAADYNSPLHF	TGCGCCAGCAGCTTGGAGGCAGCCGACTATAATTCACCCCTCCACTTT
TRBV19	NA	TRBJ1-2	NA	CASSQGGSYGYTF	TGTGCCAGTAGTCAGGGCGGGAGCTATGGCTACACCTTC
TRBV20-1	NA	TRBJ1-3	NA	CSARGGPGNTIYF	TGCAGTGCTAGAGGGGGGCCTGGAAACACCATATATTTT
TRBV6-4	NA	TRBJ1-2	NA	CASSDSLGSDGYTF	TGTGCCAGCAGTGACTCGCTGGGCTCGGATGGCTACACCTTC
TRBV20-1	many	TRBJ2-3	NA	CSASDRLSTDTQYF	TGCAGTGCTAGTGATCGCCTTAGCACAGATACGCAGTATTTT
TRBV7-9	many	TRBJ1-3	NA	CASSSRNYGSGNTIYF	TGTGCCAGCAGCTCCAGGAATTACGGATCTGGAAACACCATATATTTT
TRBV6-2/TRBV6-3	many	TRBJ2-3	NA	CASSYEVITDTQYF	TGTGCCAGCAGTTACGAGGTAATCACAGATACGCAGTATTTT
TRBV5-1	many	TRBJ2-2	TRBD2	CASSNTWTSGGGSGELFF	TGCGCCAGCAGCAACACTTGGACTAGCGGGGGGGGATCCGGGGAGCTGTTTTTT
TRBV2	few	TRBJ2-7	NA	CASSDPSTAAGYEQYF	TGTGCCAGCAGTGATCCGAGTACAGCGGCGGGCTACGAGCAGTACTTC
TRBV10-3	NA	TRBJ2-3	TRBD2	CAISDPSGGASNEQYF	TGTGCCATCAGTGATCCAAGCGGGGGGGCTAGCAATGAGCAGTATTTT
TRBV6-5	many	TRBJ1-6	TRBD1	CASSQLSGQGNSPLHF	TGTGCCAGCAGTCAACTTTCGGGACAGGGCAATTCACCCCTCCACTTT
TRBV7-9	many	TRBJ1-2	NA	CASSPWTVGYGYTF	TGTGCCAGCAGCCCATGGACAGTGGGTTATGGCTACACCTTC
TRBV10-3	many	TRBJ2-1	TRBD1	CATSRDRGYNEQFF	TGTGCCACCAGCCGGGACAGGGGCTACAATGAGCAGTTCTTC
TRBV7-7	many	TRBJ1-6	NA	CASSLANRALKVYNSPLHF	TGTGCTAGCAGCTTAGCTAACAGGGCCCTAAAAGTTTATAATTCACCCCTCCACTTT
TRBV7-3	many	TRBJ2-3	TRBD1	CASSLRQGGYTDTQYF	TGTGCCAGCAGCTTAAGACAGGGGGGTTACACAGATACGCAGTATTTT
TRBV7-9	NA	TRBJ1-2	TRBD1	CASSYDRGAFSF	TGTGCCAGCAGCTACGACAGGGGGGCTTTCTCCTTC
TRBV18	many	TRBJ2-1	NA	CASSPPPEGNEQFF	TGTGCCAGCTCACCACCGCCAGAGGGCAATGAGCAGTTCTTC
TRBV7-2	NA	TRBJ2-3	NA	CASSLDYSSTDTQYF	TGTGCCAGCAGCTTGGACTACTCTAGCACAGATACGCAGTATTTT
TRBV2	many	TRBJ2-1	NA	CASRDSPSSYNEQFF	TGTGCCAGCAGGGACTCTCCGAGCTCCTACAATGAGCAGTTCTTC
TRBV30	many	TRBJ1-5	TRBD1	CAWSPTGNQPQHF	TGTGCCTGGAGTCCGACAGGGAACCAGCCCCAGCATTTT
TRBV11-2	many	TRBJ2-7	NA	CASSLDRVSYEQYF	TGTGCCAGCAGCTTAGATAGGGTCTCCTACGAGCAGTACTTC
TRBV7-2	many	TRBJ2-1	NA	CASSLVHREMNEQFF	TGTGCCAGCAGCTTAGTACACAGGGAGATGAATGAGCAGTTCTTC
TRBV7-6	NA	TRBJ2-3	TRBD2	CASSFAPSFGGEDPRYF	TGTGCCAGCAGCTTCGCCCCGAGTTTCGGGGGGGAAGATCCGCGGTATTTT
TRBV7-7	NA	TRBJ2-6	NA	CASSPTRGSYVLTF	TGTGCTAGCAGCCCGACGAGGGGGTCCTACGTCCTGACTTTC
TRBV6-6	NA	TRBJ1-1	TRBD1	CASSDRGPGKTEAFF	TGTGCCAGCAGTGACAGGGGGCCTGGGAAGACTGAAGCTTTCTTT
TRBV14	NA	TRBJ1-2	NA	CASSQSRGSGYTF	TGTGCCAGCAGCCAATCAAGGGGATCCGGCTACACCTTC
TRBV12-3/TRBV12-4	NA	TRBJ1-2	TRBD1	CASSLGDRSYGYTF	TGTGCCAGCAGTTTAGGGGACAGGAGTTATGGCTACACCTTC
TRBV3-1	many	TRBJ2-5	NA	CASSQEPPPGETQYF	TGTGCCAGCAGCCAAGAACCCCCTCCTGGAGAGACCCAGTACTTC
TRBV11-2	many	TRBJ2-3	TRBD1	CASSSLGGQGTDTQYF	TGTGCCAGCAGCTCCCTGGGGGGACAGGGCACAGATACGCAGTATTTT
TRBV29-1	many	TRBJ1-3	NA	CSVVWGSGNTIYF	TGCAGCGTTGTTTGGGGTTCTGGAAACACCATATATTTT
TRBV6-2/TRBV6-3	NA	TRBJ1-2	NA	CASSYSPQVVTTYGYTF	TGTGCCAGCAGTTACTCACCGCAGGTTGTCACCACCTATGGCTACACCTTC
TRBV20-1	NA	TRBJ1-1	NA	CSARGKRGRNTEAFF	TGCAGTGCTAGAGGGAAGAGGGGCAGGAACACTGAAGCTTTCTTT
TRBV29-1	many	TRBJ1-2	NA	CSWHLHNYGYTF	TGCAGCTGGCATCTTCATAACTATGGCTACACCTTC
TRBV30	many	TRBJ1-6	NA	CAWSGWTQNSPLHF	TGTGCCTGGAGTGGATGGACACAGAATTCACCCCTCCACTTT
TRBV5-8	many	TRBJ2-5	NA	CASTQDTATAQYF	TGTGCCAGCACCCAAGACACGGCGACGGCCCAGTACTTC
TRBV10-3	many	TRBJ2-3	NA	CAISDGRDTQYF	TGTGCCATCAGTGACGGTAGGGATACGCAGTATTTT
TRBV7-6	once	TRBJ2-5	NA	CASSPRPF	TGTGCCAGCAGCCCCAGGCCATTC
TRBV9	NA	TRBJ1-6	NA	CASSGGGFNSPLHF	TGTGCCAGCAGCGGGGGGGGGTTTAATTCACCCCTCCACTTT
TRBV7-9	many	TRBJ2-5	NA	CASSLAALGETQYF	TGTGCCAGCAGCTTAGCGGCGTTAGGTGAGACCCAGTACTTC
TRBV19	NA	TRBJ1-4	NA	CATKDRFKGLFF	TGTGCCACCAAGGACCGGTTCAAGGGACTGTTTTTT
TRBV4-1	many	TRBJ1-4	NA	CASSQDKGGDTERTEKLFF	TGCGCCAGCAGCCAAGATAAGGGAGGGGACACCGAGCGGACCGAAAAACTGTTTTTT
TRBV30	many	TRBJ2-1	NA	CAWSVLFANNEQFF	TGTGCCTGGAGTGTACTTTTCGCAAACAATGAGCAGTTCTTC